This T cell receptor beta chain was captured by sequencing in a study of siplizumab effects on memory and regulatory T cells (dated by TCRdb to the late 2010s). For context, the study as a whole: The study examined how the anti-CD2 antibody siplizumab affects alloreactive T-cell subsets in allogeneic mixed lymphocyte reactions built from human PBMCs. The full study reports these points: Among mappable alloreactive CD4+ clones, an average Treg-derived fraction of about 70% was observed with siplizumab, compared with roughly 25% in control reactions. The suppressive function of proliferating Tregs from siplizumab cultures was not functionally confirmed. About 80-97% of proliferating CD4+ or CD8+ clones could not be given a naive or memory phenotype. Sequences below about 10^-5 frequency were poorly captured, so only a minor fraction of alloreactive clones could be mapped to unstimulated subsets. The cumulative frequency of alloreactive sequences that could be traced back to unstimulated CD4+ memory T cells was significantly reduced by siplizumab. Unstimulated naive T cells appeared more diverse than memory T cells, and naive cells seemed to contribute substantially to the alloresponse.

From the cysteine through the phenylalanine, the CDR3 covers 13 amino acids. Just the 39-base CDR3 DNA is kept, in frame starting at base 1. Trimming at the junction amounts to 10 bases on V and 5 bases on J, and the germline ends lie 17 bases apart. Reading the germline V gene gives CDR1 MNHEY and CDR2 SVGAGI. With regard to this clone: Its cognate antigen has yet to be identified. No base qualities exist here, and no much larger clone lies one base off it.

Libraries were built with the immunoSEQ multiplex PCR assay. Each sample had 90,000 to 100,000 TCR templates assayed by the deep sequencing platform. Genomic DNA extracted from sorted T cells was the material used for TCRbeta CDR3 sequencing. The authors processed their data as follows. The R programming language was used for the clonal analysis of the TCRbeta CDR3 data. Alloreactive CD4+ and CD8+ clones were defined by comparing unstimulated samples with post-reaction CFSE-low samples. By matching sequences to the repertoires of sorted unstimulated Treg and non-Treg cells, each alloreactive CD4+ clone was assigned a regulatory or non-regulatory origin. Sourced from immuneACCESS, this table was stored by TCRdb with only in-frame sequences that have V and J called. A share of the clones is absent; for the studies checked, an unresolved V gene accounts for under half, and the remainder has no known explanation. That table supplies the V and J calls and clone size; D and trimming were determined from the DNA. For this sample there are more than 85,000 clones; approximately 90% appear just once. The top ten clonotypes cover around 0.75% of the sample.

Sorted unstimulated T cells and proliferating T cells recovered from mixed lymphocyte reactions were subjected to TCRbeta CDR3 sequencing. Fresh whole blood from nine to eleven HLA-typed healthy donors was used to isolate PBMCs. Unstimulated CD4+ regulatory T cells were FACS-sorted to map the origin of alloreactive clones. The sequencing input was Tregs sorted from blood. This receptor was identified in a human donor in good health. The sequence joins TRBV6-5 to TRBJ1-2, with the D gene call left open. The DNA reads TGTGCCACGACGATAGGGTATGCGTATGGCTACACCTTC. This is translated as CATTIGYAYGYTF.